One sample yielded the 10 T cell receptor beta chains listed below, sequenced in a study of T-cell memory formation after mild COVID-19. Each CDR3 protein is one row after TCRdb ran MiXCR on the 5' RACE reads. The sample has 400,000 to 500,000 distinct CDR3 sequences, 20% seen once. Sequenced input: PBMCs or a T cell subset sorted from them (not recorded which). The source of these receptors is an adult woman who had mild COVID-19 (a few samples of this study predate the infection). Cell type and time point are not known.

This clonotype was counted a few times. The chain is built from TRBV7-9 and TRBJ2-1; 13 bases agree with TRBD2. The length of the CDR3 is 16 residues. V was clipped by 5 bases and J by 7 bases; unmatched bases: 8. The germline V gene encodes CDR1 SEHNR and CDR2 FQNEAQ (reference sequence). This CDR3 reads CASSRWTSGSPNEQFF. The CDR3 DNA follows: TGTGCCAGCAGCCGATGGACTAGCGGGAGCCCTAATGAGCAGTTCTTC.

V usage is TRBV14 and J usage is TRBJ2-1, with TRBD2 identical over 8 bases. The CDR3 is 17 amino acids. Germline CDR1 SGHDN, CDR2 FVKESK. After removal of 0 bases from V and 4 bases from J, the junction contained 8 bases not matched to a gene. CDR3 DNA: TGTGCCAGCAGCCAAGATTCACCGGGACTAGTATACAATGAGCAGTTCTTC. Amino acids: CASSQDSPGLVYNEQFF.

A few counts support this clonotype. The chain links TRBV9 to TRBJ2-1; tentatively, D is TRBD1 or TRBD2 (5 bases each). In germline, CDR1 is SGDLS, CDR2 YYNGEE. V lost 4 bases to trimming and J lost 3 bases, with 17 bases between them. The CDR3 is made up of 16 amino acids. DNA of the CDR3: TGTGCCAGCAGCCGGGGTGGGGACCCGGACTACAATGAGCAGTTCTTC. Amino acid sequence: CASSRGGDPDYNEQFF.

The V call is TRBV4-1, the J call TRBJ1-1; the D gene is possibly TRBD1 (5 bases). V lost 4 bases and J lost 1, with 13 bases in between. Germline V gene lookup returns CDR1 MGHRA and CDR2 YSYEKL. CDR3 size: 15 residues. The CDR3 spells CASSPPLRGNTEAFF. CDR3 nucleotide sequence: TGCGCCAGCAGCCCGCCCCTTAGGGGGAACACTGAAGCTTTCTTT.

V and J are TRBV9 and TRBJ2-5; perhaps TRBD1 as D (5 bases). The CDR3 is 14 amino acids. V was shortened by 1 base and J by 5 bases, with 12 bases between the two germline ends. Per germline, CDR1 SGDLS and CDR2 YYNGEE. This CDR3 reads CASSVTSGLETQYF. The CDR3 DNA follows: TGTGCCAGCAGCGTAACTTCAGGGCTGGAGACCCAGTACTTC.

This clonotype was observed at least ten times. V is TRBV20-1 and J is TRBJ2-5, with unresolved D. Looked up from germline, CDR1 is DFQATT and CDR2 is SNEGSKA (reference sequence). The germline V and J ends were trimmed by 1 base and 2 bases, with 8 bases remaining between them. The CDR3 extends over 13 amino acids. This CDR3 reads CSARVGPQETQYF. CDR3 DNA: TGCAGTGCTAGAGTCGGGCCTCAAGAGACCCAGTACTTC.

The CDR3 here is CASSQGLAGGPGELFF. CDR3 sequence (DNA): TGTGCCAGCAGCCAGGGACTAGCGGGGGGCCCGGGGGAGCTGTTTTTT. V and J are TRBV7-2 and TRBJ2-2, with TRBD2 matching over 15 bases. The CDR3 runs to 16 residues. V was clipped by 5 bases and J by 8 bases; unmatched bases: 6. Germline CDR1 reads SGHTA; CDR2 reads FQGNSA.

The rearrangement joins TRBV27 to TRBJ1-6; 9 bases align to TRBD1. Germline V gene data show CDR1 as MNHEY and CDR2 as SMNVEV (reference sequence). Trimming at V came to 5 bases and at J to 7 bases, leaving 3 bases not matched to a gene. The CDR3 covers 14 residues. In DNA form, the CDR3 reads TGTGCCAGCAGTGATGACAGGGGGAATTCACCCCTCCACTTT. Its protein product is CASSDDRGNSPLHF.

A few counts support this clonotype. The J gene is TRBJ2-5, the V gene TRBV5-1; 9 nucleotides match TRBD1. After removal of 4 bases from V and 4 bases from J, the junction contained 8 bases not matched to a gene. The CDR3 has 15 amino acids. Germline-derived CDR1 and CDR2 are SGHRS and YFSETQ. The CDR3 nucleotides are TGCGCCAGCAGCCTTCCCGGGACAGGGCGAGAGACCCAGTACTTC. As protein: CASSLPGTGRETQYF.

The V and J genes are TRBV6-6 and TRBJ2-1; 10 bases align to TRBD2. Germline trimming cut 7 bases from V and 2 bases from J; bases unmatched to any gene: 5. CDR3 length: 15 residues. The V gene's germline CDR1 is MNHNY and CDR2 SVGAGI (reference sequence). CDR3 nucleotide sequence: TGTGCCAGCAATCCTGGGACTAGCGCCTACAATGAGCAGTTCTTC. As protein: CASNPGTSAYNEQFF.